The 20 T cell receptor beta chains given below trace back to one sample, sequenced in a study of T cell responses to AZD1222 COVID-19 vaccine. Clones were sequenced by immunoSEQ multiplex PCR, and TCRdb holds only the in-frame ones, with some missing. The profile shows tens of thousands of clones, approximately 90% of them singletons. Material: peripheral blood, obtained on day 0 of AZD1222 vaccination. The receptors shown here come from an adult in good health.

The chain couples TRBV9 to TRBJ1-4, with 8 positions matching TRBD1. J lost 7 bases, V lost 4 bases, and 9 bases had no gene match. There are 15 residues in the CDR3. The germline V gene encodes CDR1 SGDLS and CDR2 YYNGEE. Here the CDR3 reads CASSPRQGPSEKLFF. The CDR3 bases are TGTGCCAGCAGCCCCCGACAGGGGCCGAGTGAAAAACTGTTTTTT.

CDR3 in amino acids: CASSQGPGALNNEQFF. The DNA of the CDR3 is TGTGCCAGCAGCCAGGGACCGGGGGCTCTAAACAATGAGCAGTTCTTC. The chain combines TRBV14 with TRBJ2-1; D could derive from TRBD1 or TRBD2 (6 bases each). Trimming shortened V by 3 bases and J by 5 bases, and 17 bases separated the two germline ends. Germline loops: CDR1 SGHDN, CDR2 FVKESK. The CDR3 extends over 16 amino acids.

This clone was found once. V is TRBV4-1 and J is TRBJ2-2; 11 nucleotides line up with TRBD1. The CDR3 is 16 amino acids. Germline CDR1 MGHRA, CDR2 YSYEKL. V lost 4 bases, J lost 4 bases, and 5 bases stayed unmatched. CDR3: CASSLGQGASTGELFF. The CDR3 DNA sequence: TGCGCCAGCAGCCTCGGACAGGGGGCTTCCACCGGGGAGCTGTTTTTT.

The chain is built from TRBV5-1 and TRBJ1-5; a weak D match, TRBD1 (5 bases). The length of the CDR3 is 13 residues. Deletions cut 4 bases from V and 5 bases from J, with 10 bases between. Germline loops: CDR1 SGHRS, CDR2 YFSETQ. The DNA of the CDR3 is TGCGCCAGCAGCCCCACGGGGGATCAGCCCCAGCATTTT. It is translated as CASSPTGDQPQHF.

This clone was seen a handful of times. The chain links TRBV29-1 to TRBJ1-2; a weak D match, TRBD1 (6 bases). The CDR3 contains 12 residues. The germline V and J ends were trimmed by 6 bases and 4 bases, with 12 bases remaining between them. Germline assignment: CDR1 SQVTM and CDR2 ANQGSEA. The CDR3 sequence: CSVEQGSYGYTF. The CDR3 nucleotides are TGCAGCGTCGAACAGGGCAGCTATGGCTACACCTTC.

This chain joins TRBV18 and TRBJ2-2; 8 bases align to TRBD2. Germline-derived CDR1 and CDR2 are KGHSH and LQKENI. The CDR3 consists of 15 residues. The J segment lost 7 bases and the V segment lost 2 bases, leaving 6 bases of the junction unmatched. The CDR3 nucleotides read TGTGCCAGCTCACCATCCCGGGGGGGCGTCGGGGAGCTGTTTTTT. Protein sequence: CASSPSRGGVGELFF.

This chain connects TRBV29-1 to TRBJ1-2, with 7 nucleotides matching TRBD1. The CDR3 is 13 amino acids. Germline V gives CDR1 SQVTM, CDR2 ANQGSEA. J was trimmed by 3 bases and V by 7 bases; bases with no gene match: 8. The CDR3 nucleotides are TGCAGCGCTGCCGCGGACAGGTACTATGGCTACACCTTC. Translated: CSAAADRYYGYTF. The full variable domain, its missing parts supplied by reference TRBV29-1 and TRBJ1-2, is SAVISQKPSRDICQRGTSLTIQCQVDSQVTMMFWYRQQPGQSLTLIATANQGSEATYESGFVIDKFPISRPNLTFSTLTVSNMSPEDSSIYLCSAAADRYYGYTFGSGTRLTVV.

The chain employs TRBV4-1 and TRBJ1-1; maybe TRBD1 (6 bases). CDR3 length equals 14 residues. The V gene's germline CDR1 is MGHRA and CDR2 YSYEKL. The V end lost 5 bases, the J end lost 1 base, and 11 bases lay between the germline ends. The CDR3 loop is CASSKADRNTEAFF. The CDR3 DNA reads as TGCGCCAGCAGCAAAGCGGACAGGAACACTGAAGCTTTCTTT.

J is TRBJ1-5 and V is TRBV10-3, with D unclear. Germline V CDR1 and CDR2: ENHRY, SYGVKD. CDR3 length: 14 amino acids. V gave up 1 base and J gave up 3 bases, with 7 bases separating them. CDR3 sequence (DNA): TGTGCCATCAGTGAGTATTCGGACAATCAGCCCCAGCATTTT. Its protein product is CAISEYSDNQPQHF.

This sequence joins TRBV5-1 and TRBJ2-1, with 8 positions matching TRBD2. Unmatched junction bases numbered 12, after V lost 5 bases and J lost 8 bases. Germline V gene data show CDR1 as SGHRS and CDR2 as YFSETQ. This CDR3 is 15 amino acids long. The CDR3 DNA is TGCGCCAGCAGAAACAGACTAGCGCGTGTCCATGAGCAGTTCTTC. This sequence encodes CASRNRLARVHEQFF.

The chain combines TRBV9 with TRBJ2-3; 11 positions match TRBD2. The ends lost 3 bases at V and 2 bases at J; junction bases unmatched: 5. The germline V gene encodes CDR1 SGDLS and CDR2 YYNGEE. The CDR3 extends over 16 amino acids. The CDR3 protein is CASSEGTSGSTDTQYF. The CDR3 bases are TGTGCCAGCAGCGAGGGGACTAGCGGTTCCACAGATACGCAGTATTTT.

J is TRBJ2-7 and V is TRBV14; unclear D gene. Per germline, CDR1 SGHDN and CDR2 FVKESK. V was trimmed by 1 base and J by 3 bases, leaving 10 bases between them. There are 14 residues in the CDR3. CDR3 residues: CASSQGSGSYEQYF. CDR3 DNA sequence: TGTGCCAGCAGCCAAGGCTCCGGAAGCTACGAGCAGTACTTC.

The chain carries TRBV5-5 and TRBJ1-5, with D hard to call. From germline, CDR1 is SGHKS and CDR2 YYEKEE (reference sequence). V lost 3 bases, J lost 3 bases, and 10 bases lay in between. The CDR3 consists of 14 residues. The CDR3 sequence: CASSYDGANQPQHF. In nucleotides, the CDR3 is TGTGCCAGCAGCTATGATGGAGCCAATCAGCCCCAGCATTTT.

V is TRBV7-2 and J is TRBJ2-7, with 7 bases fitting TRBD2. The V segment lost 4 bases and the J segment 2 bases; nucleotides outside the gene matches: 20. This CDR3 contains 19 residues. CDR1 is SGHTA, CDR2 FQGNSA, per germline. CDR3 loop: CASSSIGRPGLGLAYEQYF. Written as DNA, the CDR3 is TGTGCCAGCAGCTCCATCGGACGTCCCGGACTAGGCCTGGCCTACGAGCAGTACTTC.

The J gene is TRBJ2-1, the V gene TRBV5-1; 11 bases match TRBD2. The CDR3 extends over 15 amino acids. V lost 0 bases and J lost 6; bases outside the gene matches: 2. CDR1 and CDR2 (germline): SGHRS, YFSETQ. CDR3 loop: CASSLVAGGPNEQFF. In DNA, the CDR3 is TGCGCCAGCAGCTTGGTAGCGGGAGGGCCCAATGAGCAGTTCTTC.

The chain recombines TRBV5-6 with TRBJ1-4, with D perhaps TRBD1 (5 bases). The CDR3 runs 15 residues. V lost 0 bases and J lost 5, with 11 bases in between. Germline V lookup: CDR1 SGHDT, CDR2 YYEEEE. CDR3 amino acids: CASSLGQTGNEKLFF. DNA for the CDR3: TGTGCCAGCAGCTTGGGACAGACCGGGAATGAAAAACTGTTTTTT.

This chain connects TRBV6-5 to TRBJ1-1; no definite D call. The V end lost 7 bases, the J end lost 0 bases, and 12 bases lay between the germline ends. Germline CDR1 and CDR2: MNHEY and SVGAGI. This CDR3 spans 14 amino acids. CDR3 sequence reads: CASKPTGMNTEAFF. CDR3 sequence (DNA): TGTGCCAGCAAACCGACGGGAATGAACACTGAAGCTTTCTTT.

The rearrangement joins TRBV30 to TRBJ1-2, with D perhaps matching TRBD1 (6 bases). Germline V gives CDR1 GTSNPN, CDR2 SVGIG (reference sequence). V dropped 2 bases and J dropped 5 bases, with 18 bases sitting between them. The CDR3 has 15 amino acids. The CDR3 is CAWSPPGGGRYGYTF. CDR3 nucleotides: TGTGCCTGGAGTCCCCCTGGGGGGGGCCGTTATGGCTACACCTTC.

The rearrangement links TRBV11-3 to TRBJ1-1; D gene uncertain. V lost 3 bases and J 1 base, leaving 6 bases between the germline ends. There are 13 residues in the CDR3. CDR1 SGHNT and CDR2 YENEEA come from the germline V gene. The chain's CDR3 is CASSLTQNTEAFF. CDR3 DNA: TGTGCCAGCAGCTTGACCCAGAACACTGAAGCTTTCTTT.

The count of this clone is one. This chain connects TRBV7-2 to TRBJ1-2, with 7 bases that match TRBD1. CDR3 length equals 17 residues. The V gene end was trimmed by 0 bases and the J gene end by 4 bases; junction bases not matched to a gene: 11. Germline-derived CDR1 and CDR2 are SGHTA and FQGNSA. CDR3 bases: TGTGCCAGCAGCTTAGCTGGTGCGGGACAGTACTTCTATGGCTACACCTTC. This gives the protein CASSLAGAGQYFYGYTF.